This TCR beta chain came from a study of blood T cell repertoires in COVID-19. CDR3 length equals 12 residues. The V gene's germline CDR1 is MNHEY and CDR2 SMNVEV (reference sequence). V was cut by 5 bases and J by 8 bases, with 10 bases left in between. Here immunoSEQ multiplex PCR was the method, and the copy in TCRdb shows in-frame clones only, minus some. The sample comprises 35,000 to 50,000 clones, more than 70% of which are singletons, and approximately 59% rests with the top ten. The chain is built from TRBV27 and TRBJ2-1, with a possible D match to TRBD1 (6 bases). This receptor was obtained from a man aged 65 to 85 with acute or convalescent COVID-19. The source material was peripheral blood. Here the CDR3 DNA reads TGTGCCAGCAGTGTCAGGGGCCATGAGCAGTTCTTC. Amino acid sequence: CASSVRGHEQFF.